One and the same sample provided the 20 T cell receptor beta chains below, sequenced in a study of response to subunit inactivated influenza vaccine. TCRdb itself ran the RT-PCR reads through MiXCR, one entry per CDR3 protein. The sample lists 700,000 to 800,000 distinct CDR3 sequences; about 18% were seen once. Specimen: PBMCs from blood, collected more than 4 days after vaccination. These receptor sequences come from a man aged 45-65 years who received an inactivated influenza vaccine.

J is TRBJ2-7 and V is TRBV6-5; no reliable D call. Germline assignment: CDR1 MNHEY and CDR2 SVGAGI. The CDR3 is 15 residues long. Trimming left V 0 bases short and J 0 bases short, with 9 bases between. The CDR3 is CASSYSRTLSYEQYF. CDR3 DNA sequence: TGTGCCAGCAGTTACTCCAGGACCCTCTCCTACGAGCAGTACTTC.

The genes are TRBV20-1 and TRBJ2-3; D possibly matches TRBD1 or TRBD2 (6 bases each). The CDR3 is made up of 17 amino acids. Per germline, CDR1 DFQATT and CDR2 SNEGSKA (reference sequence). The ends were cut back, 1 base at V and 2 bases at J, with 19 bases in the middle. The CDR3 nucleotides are TGCAGTGCTAGAGTGGGGGGCACACGCCGGCACACAGATACGCAGTATTTT. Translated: CSARVGGTRRHTDTQYF.

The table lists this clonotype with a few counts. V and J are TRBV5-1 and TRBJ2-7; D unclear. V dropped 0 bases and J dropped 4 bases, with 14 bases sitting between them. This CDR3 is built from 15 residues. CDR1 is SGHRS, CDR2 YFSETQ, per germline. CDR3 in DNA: TGCGCCAGCAGCTTGGAGGGTGGGTCCTCGTACGAGCAGTACTTC. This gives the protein CASSLEGGSSYEQYF.

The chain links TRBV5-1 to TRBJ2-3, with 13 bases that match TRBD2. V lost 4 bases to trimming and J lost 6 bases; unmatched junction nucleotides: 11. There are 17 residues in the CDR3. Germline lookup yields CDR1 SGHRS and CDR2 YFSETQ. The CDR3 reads CASSMGTSGNNRDTQYF. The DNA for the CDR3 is TGCGCCAGCAGCATGGGGACTAGCGGGAACAACCGGGATACGCAGTATTTT.

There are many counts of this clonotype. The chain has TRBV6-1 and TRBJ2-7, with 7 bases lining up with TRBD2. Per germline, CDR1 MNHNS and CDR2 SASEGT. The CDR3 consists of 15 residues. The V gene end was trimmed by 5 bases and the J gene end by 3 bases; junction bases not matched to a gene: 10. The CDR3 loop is CASSKHWRGNYEQYF. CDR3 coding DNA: TGTGCCAGCAGTAAACACTGGCGGGGGAACTACGAGCAGTACTTC.

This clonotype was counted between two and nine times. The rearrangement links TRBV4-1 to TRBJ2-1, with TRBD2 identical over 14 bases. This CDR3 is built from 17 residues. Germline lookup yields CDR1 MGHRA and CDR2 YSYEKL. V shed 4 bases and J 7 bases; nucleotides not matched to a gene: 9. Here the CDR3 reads CASSPGFGTSGRNEQFF. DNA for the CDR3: TGCGCCAGCAGCCCCGGATTCGGGACTAGCGGGAGAAATGAGCAGTTCTTC.

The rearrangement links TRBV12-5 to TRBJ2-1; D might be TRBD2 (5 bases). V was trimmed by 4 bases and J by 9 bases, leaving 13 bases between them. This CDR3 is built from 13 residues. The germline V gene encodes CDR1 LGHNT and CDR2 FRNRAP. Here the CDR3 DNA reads TGTGCTAGTGGTTCGCTAGCCAACGGTGAGCAGTTCTTC. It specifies CASGSLANGEQFF.

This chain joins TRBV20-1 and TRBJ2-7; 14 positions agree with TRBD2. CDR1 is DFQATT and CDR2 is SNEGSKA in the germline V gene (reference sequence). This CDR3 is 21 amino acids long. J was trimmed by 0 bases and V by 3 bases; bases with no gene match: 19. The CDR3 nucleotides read TGCAGTGCTAGTTCCCCGGGACTAGCGGGAGAATGGCTCGGGAGCTCCTACGAGCAGTACTTC. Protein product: CSASSPGLAGEWLGSSYEQYF.

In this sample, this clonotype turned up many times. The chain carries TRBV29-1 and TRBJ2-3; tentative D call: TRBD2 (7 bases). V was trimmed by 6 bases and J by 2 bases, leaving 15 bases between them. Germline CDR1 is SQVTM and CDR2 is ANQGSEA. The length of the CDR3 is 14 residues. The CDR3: CSVFLGGLTDTQYF. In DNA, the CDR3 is TGCAGCGTGTTTTTGGGGGGGCTCACAGATACGCAGTATTTT.

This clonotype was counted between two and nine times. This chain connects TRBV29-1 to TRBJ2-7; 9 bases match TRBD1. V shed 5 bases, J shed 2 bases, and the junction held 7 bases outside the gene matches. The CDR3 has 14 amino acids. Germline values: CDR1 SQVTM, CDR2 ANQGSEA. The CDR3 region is CSVRTGVHPYEQYF. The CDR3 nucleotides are TGCAGCGTTAGGACAGGGGTTCATCCCTACGAGCAGTACTTC.

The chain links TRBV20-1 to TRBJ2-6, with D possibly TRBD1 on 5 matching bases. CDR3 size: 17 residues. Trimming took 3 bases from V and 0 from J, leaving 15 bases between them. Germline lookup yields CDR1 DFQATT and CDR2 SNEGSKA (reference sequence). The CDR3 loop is CSARALGQSSGANVLTF. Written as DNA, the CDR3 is TGCAGTGCTAGGGCGCTTGGACAAAGCTCTGGGGCCAACGTCCTGACTTTC.

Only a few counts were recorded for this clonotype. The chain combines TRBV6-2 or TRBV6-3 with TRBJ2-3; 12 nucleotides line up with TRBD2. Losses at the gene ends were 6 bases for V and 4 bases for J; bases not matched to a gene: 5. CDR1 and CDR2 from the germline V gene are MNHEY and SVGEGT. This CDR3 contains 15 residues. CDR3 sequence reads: CASRPSGGAADTQYF. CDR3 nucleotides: TGTGCCAGCAGGCCTAGCGGGGGGGCGGCAGATACGCAGTATTTT.

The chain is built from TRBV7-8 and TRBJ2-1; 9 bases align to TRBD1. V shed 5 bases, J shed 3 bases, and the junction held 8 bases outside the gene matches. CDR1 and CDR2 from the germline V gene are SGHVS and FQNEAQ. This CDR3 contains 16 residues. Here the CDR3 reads CASSPKTGQGYNEQFF. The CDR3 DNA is TGTGCCAGCAGCCCAAAGACGGGACAGGGCTACAATGAGCAGTTCTTC.

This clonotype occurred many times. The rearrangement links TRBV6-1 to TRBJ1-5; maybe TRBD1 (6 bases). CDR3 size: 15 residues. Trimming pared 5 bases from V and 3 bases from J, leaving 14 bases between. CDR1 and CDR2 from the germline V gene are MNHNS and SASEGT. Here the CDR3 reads CASSPEQGPNQPQHF. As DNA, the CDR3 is TGTGCCAGCAGTCCGGAACAGGGACCCAATCAGCCCCAGCATTTT.

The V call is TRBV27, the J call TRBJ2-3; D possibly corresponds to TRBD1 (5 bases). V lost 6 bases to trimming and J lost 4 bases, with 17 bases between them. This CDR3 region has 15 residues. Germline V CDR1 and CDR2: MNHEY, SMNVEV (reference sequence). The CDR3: CASSLRPDTADTQYF. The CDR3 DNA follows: TGTGCCAGCAGCCTCAGGCCGGACACAGCAGATACGCAGTATTTT.

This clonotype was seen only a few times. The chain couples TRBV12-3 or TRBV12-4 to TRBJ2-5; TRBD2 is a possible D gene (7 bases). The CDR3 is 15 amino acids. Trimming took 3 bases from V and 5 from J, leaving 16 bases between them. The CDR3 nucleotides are TGTGCCAGCAGTTTTGAGGGGGGGGCCCGGGAGACCCAGTACTTC. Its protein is CASSFEGGARETQYF.

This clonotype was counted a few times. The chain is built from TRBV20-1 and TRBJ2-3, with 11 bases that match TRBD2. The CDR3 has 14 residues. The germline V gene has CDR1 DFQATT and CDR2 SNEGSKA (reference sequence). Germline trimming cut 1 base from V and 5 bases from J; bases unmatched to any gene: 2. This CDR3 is CSARASGRIDTQYF. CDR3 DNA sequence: TGCAGTGCTAGAGCTAGCGGGAGGATAGATACGCAGTATTTT.

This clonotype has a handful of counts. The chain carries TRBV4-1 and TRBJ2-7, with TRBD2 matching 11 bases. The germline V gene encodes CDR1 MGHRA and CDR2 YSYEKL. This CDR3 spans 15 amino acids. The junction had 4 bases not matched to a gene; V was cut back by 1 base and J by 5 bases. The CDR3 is CASSQGLAGFNEQYF. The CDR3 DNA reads TGCGCCAGCAGCCAAGGACTAGCGGGATTTAACGAGCAGTACTTC.

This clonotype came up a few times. The CDR3 DNA sequence: TGTGCCAGCAGCTCGAGGGGGATGGATACGCAGTATTTT. The encoded protein is CASSSRGMDTQYF. V gene TRBV7-2 combines with J gene TRBJ2-3; possibly TRBD1 for D (6 bases). This CDR3 is built from 13 residues. Trimming removed 4 bases from V and 6 bases from J, with 11 bases in between. Germline CDR1 reads SGHTA; CDR2 reads FQGNSA.

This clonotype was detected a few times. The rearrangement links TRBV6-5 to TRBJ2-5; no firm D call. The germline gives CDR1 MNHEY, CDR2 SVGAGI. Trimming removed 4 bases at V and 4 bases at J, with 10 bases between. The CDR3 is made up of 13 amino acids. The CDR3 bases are TGTGCCAGCAGTTCCCCGCCCGGAGAGACCCAGTACTTC. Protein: CASSSPPGETQYF.